This entry features one TCR beta chain sequence. As yet, its antigen is unknown. TCRdb re-analysed the 5' RACE reads in MiXCR, keeping a single row per CDR3 protein. This table holds 1.5 million to 2 million distinct CDR3 sequences, 25% to 35% found once. This CDR3 comprises 11 residues. V was clipped by 8 bases and J by 11 bases, with 15 bases between them. The germline V gene has CDR1 LGHDT and CDR2 YNNKEL (reference sequence). The entry originates in a study of identical twins. Study findings and constraints: Within beta out-of-frame sequences, the excess sharing observed between twins was weaker.

The receptor was derived from a newborn girl in good health. V gene TRBV3-1 combines with J gene TRBJ2-5, with a tentative D call TRBD1 (5 bases). The sequenced material came from cord blood. The CDR3 bases are TGTGCCAGCTATCAGGGCGATGAGCAGTACTTC. Translated: CASYQGDEQYF.